This TCR beta chain was recovered during a study of T cell responses to AZD1222 COVID-19 vaccine. CDR3 length: 18 residues. Trimming took 1 base from V and 6 from J; bases not matched to a gene: 11. Per the germline V gene, CDR1 is SGHNT and CDR2 is YENEEA. Study results and limitations: The reported proportion of spike-specific TCRs targeting unmutated variant regions was nearly half. Repertoire sampling happened only post peak T cell response. Females made up more of the donors, who were largely white British, and clonal diversity may have come out too low. Spike-specific TCR repertoires showed rising breadth and depth after two AZD1222 doses.

The table came from immunoSEQ multiplex PCR; TCRdb's copy has only in-frame clones and leaves some out. The table records fewer than 200,000 clones, approximately 92% of them present only once. Regarding this clone: What it binds is unknown.

The input for sequencing was peripheral blood, taken on day 0 of AZD1222 vaccination. The chain has TRBV11-3 and TRBJ2-3; TRBD2 aligns across 12 bases. The TCR sequence derives from an adult in good health. Here the CDR3 reads CASSLARPGLAGADTQYF. CDR3 DNA: TGTGCCAGCAGCTTAGCACGCCCGGGACTAGCGGGTGCGGATACGCAGTATTTT.